Listed below are T cell receptor beta chains from one sample, sequenced in a study of blood T cell repertoires in COVID-19. Produced via immunoSEQ multiplex PCR; TCRdb's table is partial and in-frame only. The sample contains under 250,000 clones, around 84% of which appear only once. Sequencing used peripheral blood. All receptors come from a man aged 50 or older who had recovered from COVID-19. CDR3s include the opening cysteine and the closing phenylalanine or tryptophan. Fields, in order: clone size, V gene, J gene, D gene, CDR3 protein, CDR3 DNA. D genes are given only for firm matches. Part of the rows lack a size; the others show once, few, many or a class for expanded clones.

>-|TRBV10-1|TRBJ2-7|TRBD1
CASSERGTGGKSGQEVNTYEQYF
TGCGCCAGCAGTGAGAGAGGGACAGGGGGCAAATCTGGCCAAGAGGTTAACACCTACGAGCAGTACTTC
>-|TRBV3-1/TRBV3-2|TRBJ2-1|TRBD2
CASSQEGTSAYNEQFF
TGTGCCAGCAGCCAAGAGGGGACTAGCGCCTACAATGAGCAGTTCTTC
>few|TRBV30|TRBJ1-1|-
CAWKWSTNTEAFF
TGTGCCTGGAAGTGGAGTACGAACACTGAAGCTTTCTTT
>-|TRBV18|TRBJ2-5|-
CASSPLGQAVQETQYF
TGTGCCAGCTCACCACTTGGTCAGGCCGTGCAAGAGACCCAGTACTTC
>-|TRBV19|TRBJ2-4|-
CASSIDGVTLGNIQYF
TGTGCCAGTAGTATAGATGGTGTGACCCTGGGCAACATTCAGTACTTC
>-|TRBV24-1|TRBJ2-1|TRBD1
CATSDLAGQGGGEQFF
TGTGCCACCAGTGATTTAGCCGGACAGGGGGGGGGTGAGCAGTTCTTC
>few|TRBV28|TRBJ2-7|-
CASSSTYEQYF
TGTGCCAGCAGTTCAACCTACGAGCAGTACTTC
>-|TRBV7-9|TRBJ1-6|-
CASSFEQGNSPLHF
TGTGCCAGCAGCTTTGAACAGGGCAATTCACCCCTCCACTTT
>-|TRBV18|TRBJ1-4|-
CASSPRQATNEKLFF
TGTGCCAGCTCACCCCGACAGGCAACTAATGAAAAACTGTTTTTT
>-|TRBV27|TRBJ1-6|TRBD1
CASSSQGAINSPLHF
TGTGCCAGCAGTTCACAGGGGGCCATCAATTCACCCCTCCACTTT